This passage covers 27 T cell receptor beta chains from one sample sequenced in a study of post-analysis software for immune sequencing data. Study-level findings and limits: Controls had lower frequencies than patients of five TRBV segments, which included TRBV5-6, TRBV5-1 and TRBV20-1.

TCR beta cDNA libraries had unique molecular identifiers. In TCRdb, the PCR reads were re-called with MiXCR into one record per CDR3 protein. The repertoire has some 370,000 distinct CDR3 sequences, around a third of them found once; the top ten carry 13%. These receptors have no known antigen. The sample comprised blood. These receptors all come from a girl aged 5 to 17 with multiple sclerosis.

The chain couples TRBV20-1 to TRBJ1-1; TRBD1 agrees at 7 bases. Germline assignment: CDR1 DFQATT and CDR2 SNEGSKA (reference sequence). J was trimmed by 5 bases and V by 0 bases; bases with no gene match: 6. The CDR3 length is 14 residues. The CDR3 DNA reads as TGCAGTGCTAGAGAAGTCGCCAGGGGGACTGAAGCTTTCTTT. Its protein product is CSAREVARGTEAFF.

This clonotype was seen repeatedly, ten times or more. This chain links TRBV12-3 or TRBV12-4 with TRBJ2-5; D uncertain. The CDR3 length is 11 residues. V was clipped by 8 bases and J by 2 bases, with 6 bases between them. CDR3 coding DNA: TGTGCCAGCGGGGTTCAAGAGACCCAGTACTTC. Protein sequence: CASGVQETQYF.

The gene calls are TRBV20-1 and TRBJ2-5, with D unclear. The CDR3 has 12 residues. The V end was cut by 2 bases, the J end by 5 bases, with 9 bases between. The germline V gene encodes CDR1 DFQATT and CDR2 SNEGSKA (reference sequence). The CDR3 region has the DNA TGCAGTGCTAGACCTCTGAAGGAGACCCAGTACTTC. Translation gives CSARPLKETQYF.

The genes are TRBV3-1 and TRBJ2-1, with TRBD2 matching over 11 bases. In germline, CDR1 is LGHDT, CDR2 YNNKEL (reference sequence). This CDR3 spans 15 amino acids. V lost 3 bases, J lost 9 bases, and 7 bases stayed unmatched. CDR3 amino acids: CASSHGSGGVREQFF. The CDR3 nucleotides read TGTGCCAGCAGCCACGGTAGCGGGGGGGTGCGTGAGCAGTTCTTC.

CDR3: CASRWGDNEQFF. CDR3 nucleotide sequence: TGTGCCAGCAGGTGGGGGGACAATGAGCAGTTCTTC. The genes are TRBV6-2 or TRBV6-3 and TRBJ2-1; D perhaps matches TRBD2 (6 bases). This CDR3 is 12 amino acids long. Germline V gives CDR1 MNHEY, CDR2 SVGEGT. V dropped 6 bases and J dropped 5 bases, with 8 bases sitting between them.

V gene TRBV28 combines with J gene TRBJ1-6; no clear D. The CDR3 sequence is 18 residues long. V lost 6 bases and J 0 bases, leaving 18 bases between the germline ends. Looked up from germline, CDR1 is MDHEN and CDR2 is SYDVKM. The CDR3 sequence: CASSPRGASSSYNSPLHF. The CDR3 nucleotides are TGTGCCAGCAGCCCTCGAGGCGCCTCGAGCTCCTATAATTCACCCCTCCACTTT.

The chain employs TRBV6-5 and TRBJ2-1, with 9 nucleotides matching TRBD1. CDR1 is MNHEY and CDR2 is SVGAGI in the germline V gene. This CDR3 spans 19 amino acids. V lost 7 bases, J lost 9 bases, and 25 bases stayed unmatched. The CDR3 nucleotides read TGTGCCAGCATTAAAATTGCCGGACGTCGGACAGGGGTAGAGGGTGAGCAGTTCTTC. Translation: CASIKIAGRRTGVEGEQFF.

A few counts support this clonotype. This chain connects TRBV21-1 to TRBJ2-5; the table's D call, TRBD2, has no DNA check behind it. TRBV21-1 is flagged as a pseudogene. This CDR3 comprises 16 residues. The CDR3 DNA is TGTGCCAGGGATTCTGCGACTAGCGGGGTTCAAGAGACCCAGTACTTC. Protein product: CARDSATSGVQETQYF.

The chain carries TRBV11-2 and TRBJ2-1; the match to TRBD2 covers 10 bases. V lost 4 bases and J lost 0; bases outside the gene matches: 6. The CDR3 runs 17 residues. Per the germline V gene, CDR1 is SGHAT and CDR2 is FQNNGV. CDR3 in amino acids: CASSWDLAGGSYNEQFF. For the CDR3, the DNA is TGTGCCAGCAGCTGGGACTTAGCGGGGGGCTCCTACAATGAGCAGTTCTTC.

This chain connects TRBV27 to TRBJ2-2; 7 nucleotides agree with TRBD2. The length of the CDR3 is 14 residues. V was clipped by 7 bases and J by 0 bases; unmatched bases: 2. In germline, CDR1 is MNHEY, CDR2 SMNVEV (reference sequence). The CDR3 here is CASKGGANTGELFF. CDR3 DNA: TGTGCCAGCAAGGGAGGGGCGAACACCGGGGAGCTGTTTTTT.

Only a few counts were recorded for this clonotype. This chain joins TRBV5-5 and TRBJ2-1; D may correspond to TRBD1 or TRBD2 (5 bases each). Trimming pared 1 base from V and 0 bases from J, leaving 11 bases between. This CDR3 contains 16 residues. The germline gives CDR1 SGHKS, CDR2 YYEKEE (reference sequence). This chain's CDR3 is CASSLSQGPSYNEQFF. The CDR3 coding sequence is TGTGCCAGCAGCTTGTCCCAGGGACCCTCCTACAATGAGCAGTTCTTC.

The V gene is TRBV3-1, the J gene TRBJ2-1; possibly TRBD1 for D (6 bases). Germline lookup yields CDR1 LGHDT and CDR2 YNNKEL (reference sequence). Trimming removed 3 bases from V and 6 bases from J, with 15 bases in between. There are 15 residues in the CDR3. The CDR3 region is CASSQVGAGINEQFF. The CDR3, as DNA: TGTGCCAGCAGCCAGGTGGGGGCAGGGATCAATGAGCAGTTCTTC.

The rearrangement uses TRBV12-3 or TRBV12-4 and TRBJ1-1; D uncertain. The CDR3 totals 13 residues. V was pared by 5 bases and J by 4 bases, with 11 bases between. The DNA for the CDR3 is TGTGCCAGCAGTCCCGGGTGGGGCACTGAAGCTTTCTTT. Its protein product is CASSPGWGTEAFF.

The V and J genes are TRBV3-1 and TRBJ1-2; TRBD1 aligns across 7 bases. The V segment lost 3 bases and the J segment 2 bases; nucleotides outside the gene matches: 3. Germline assignment: CDR1 LGHDT and CDR2 YNNKEL (reference sequence). The CDR3 is 14 residues long. The CDR3 nucleotides read TGTGCCAGCAGCCATACAGGGGAAAACTATGGCTACACCTTC. Its translation is CASSHTGENYGYTF.

V and J are TRBV6-1 and TRBJ1-5, with D uncertain. Germline assignment: CDR1 MNHNS and CDR2 SASEGT. V was clipped by 4 bases and J by 4 bases, with 14 bases between them. There are 15 residues in the CDR3. The CDR3 loop reads CASSVPTEVNQPQHF. The DNA for the CDR3 is TGTGCCAGCAGTGTTCCAACAGAGGTAAATCAGCCCCAGCATTTT.

This clonotype was seen more than once but under ten times. The chain has TRBV7-9 and TRBJ2-7, with 15 nucleotides matching TRBD2. With 5 bases clipped from V and 4 bases from J, the junction kept 6 bases outside the gene matches. Looked up from germline, CDR1 is SEHNR and CDR2 is FQNEAQ (reference sequence). The CDR3 totals 16 residues. CDR3 sequence (DNA): TGTGCCAGCAGCCCTGGGACTAGCGGGGGGAAATACGAGCAGTACTTC. It codes for CASSPGTSGGKYEQYF.

This clonotype was seen a few times. The genes are TRBV6-6 and TRBJ1-6; D gene uncertain. V gave up 5 bases and J gave up 14 bases, with 10 bases separating them. Germline loops: CDR1 MNHNY, CDR2 SVGAGI (reference sequence). CDR3 length equals 11 residues. The CDR3: CASSTTGTLHF. For the CDR3, the DNA is TGTGCCAGCAGTACAACGGGAACCCTCCACTTT.

This chain uses TRBV12-3 or TRBV12-4 with TRBJ2-5, with D possibly matching TRBD1 (6 bases). The V gene lost 6 bases and the J gene lost 3 bases, with 17 bases spanning the gap. The CDR3 has 15 residues. DNA of the CDR3: TGTGCCAGCAGATATCGTGGCAGGGGAGAAGAGACCCAGTACTTC. Encoded protein: CASRYRGRGEETQYF.

The chain joins TRBV27 to TRBJ2-7, with no clear D. This CDR3 has 13 residues. Germline V CDR1 and CDR2: MNHEY, SMNVEV (reference sequence). With 3 bases removed from V and 0 bases from J, the gap between germline ends came to 6 bases. The CDR3 coding sequence is TGTGCCAGCAGTTTTAAGGGCTCCTACGAGCAGTACTTC. This gives the protein CASSFKGSYEQYF.

CDR3 sequence reads: CASSLGGATGYNEQFF. In DNA form, the CDR3 reads TGTGCCAGCAGCTTAGGTGGGGCTACTGGCTACAATGAGCAGTTCTTC. This rearrangement joins TRBV11-3 to TRBJ2-1; TRBD1 might be the D (5 bases). Germline assignment: CDR1 SGHNT and CDR2 YENEEA. The CDR3 spans 16 residues. Between the trimmed V and J ends, which lost 1 base and 3 bases, there was a span of 13 bases. Together with reference TRBV11-3 and TRBJ2-1, the CDR3 gives the full variable domain: EAGVVQSPRYKIIEKKQPVAFWCNPISGHNTLYWYLQNLGQGPELLIRYENEEAVDDSQLPKDRFSAERLKGVDSTLKIQPAELGDSAVYLCASSLGGATGYNEQFFGPGTRLTVL.

The CDR3 loop is CATSDSGTDTQYF. The DNA of the CDR3 is TGTGCCACGTCGGATAGCGGCACAGATACGCAGTATTTT. This chain joins TRBV10-3 and TRBJ2-3; D is possibly TRBD2 (5 bases). The CDR3 runs to 13 residues. Germline values: CDR1 ENHRY, CDR2 SYGVKD. The V and J ends lost 10 bases and 1 base respectively, with 12 bases between them.

Only a few counts were recorded for this clonotype. DNA for the CDR3: TGCGCCAGCAGCCAAGGGACATTTAGCTACGAGCAGTACTTC. Its translation: CASSQGTFSYEQYF. This sequence joins TRBV4-3 and TRBJ2-7, with D perhaps TRBD1 (5 bases). V was cut by 1 base and J by 3 bases, with 10 bases left in between. The CDR3 is 14 residues long. The germline gives CDR1 LGHNA, CDR2 YSLEER.

This rearrangement joins TRBV14 to TRBJ2-1; no definite D call. The CDR3 has 15 amino acids. Looked up from germline, CDR1 is SGHDN and CDR2 is FVKESK. Trimming removed 1 base from V and 4 bases from J, with 11 bases in between. The CDR3 protein is CASSQGHNFYNEQFF. Here the CDR3 DNA reads TGTGCCAGCAGCCAAGGCCACAACTTTTACAATGAGCAGTTCTTC.

The chain is built from TRBV7-2 and TRBJ2-3; D remains unclear. CDR1 is SGHTA, CDR2 FQGNSA, per germline. CDR3 length: 12 residues. V was clipped by 7 bases and J by 3 bases, with 8 bases between them. The CDR3 protein is CASTSQTDTQYF. The CDR3 coding sequence is TGTGCCAGCACCTCCCAGACAGATACGCAGTATTTT.

In the case of this clonotype: One end of the junction does not line up with germline, which may come from a read error. The chain has TRBV2 and TRBJ1-5, with D unclear. The CDR3 is 15 amino acids. Per germline, CDR1 SNHLY and CDR2 FYNNEI. CDR3 nucleotides: TGTGCCAGCAGTGAAGACAGCCATAGCAATCGGCCCCAGCATTTT. Amino acid sequence: CASSEDSHSNRPQHF.

CDR3 coding DNA: TGTGCCAGCAGCCTGCGGACGAACCCCTTCTATGGCTACACCTTC. This translates into CASSLRTNPFYGYTF. The rearrangement joins TRBV6-2 or TRBV6-3 to TRBJ1-2; D unresolved. V was pared by 6 bases and J by 4 bases, with 18 bases between. This CDR3 has 15 amino acids. Germline values: CDR1 MNHEY, CDR2 SVGEGT.

This clonotype occurred once. The chain couples TRBV5-6 to TRBJ2-3; 11 bases fit TRBD2. CDR3 size: 14 residues. The trim removed 5 bases at V and 4 bases at J, leaving 3 bases unmatched. Germline CDR1 is SGHDT and CDR2 is YYEEEE. In DNA form, the CDR3 reads TGTGCCAGCAGTCAGACTAGCGGGGCAGATACGCAGTATTTT. Its protein is CASSQTSGADTQYF.